The 29 T cell receptor beta chains given below trace back to one sample, sequenced in a study of cytomegalovirus exposure and HLA in healthy donors. PCR used 60 Vbeta primers and 13 Jbeta primers. The assay was immunoSEQ multiplex PCR, and TCRdb's table has in-frame clones only and misses some. The sample contains around 130,000 clones, 84% of which appear only once. The sequencing sample was made of PBMCs. Every receptor here comes from a man aged 45-65 years in good health and CMV-seronegative.

The chain employs TRBV11-3 and TRBJ2-5; D possibly corresponds to TRBD1 (6 bases). The J call is uncertain, as TRBJ2-7 better fits the DNA end. The CDR3 extends over 15 amino acids. Germline V lookup: CDR1 SGHNT, CDR2 YENEEA. In DNA, the CDR3 is TGTGCCAGCAGCTTCCGGGACACGAGCTCCTACGAGCAGTACTTC. Its translation is CASSFRDTSSYEQYF.

This chain connects TRBV7-9 to TRBJ2-1; 9 bases line up with TRBD1. The CDR3 runs 13 residues. CDR1 and CDR2 (germline): SEHNR, FQNEAQ (reference sequence). Trimming cost V 5 bases and J 10 bases; bases outside gene matches: 6. The CDR3 coding sequence is TGTGCCAGCAGCATGACAGGGGGAGGAGAGCAGTTCTTC. Its translation is CASSMTGGGEQFF.

This rearrangement joins TRBV27 to TRBJ2-5; D is perhaps TRBD1 (5 bases). Germline-derived CDR1 and CDR2 are MNHEY and SMNVEV (reference sequence). V lost 3 bases and J lost 6, with 8 bases in between. The CDR3 sequence is 12 residues long. The CDR3 is CASSFMGQTQYF. Here the CDR3 DNA reads TGTGCCAGCAGTTTCATGGGGCAGACCCAGTACTTC.

The chain joins TRBV7-3 to TRBJ2-1; 9 nucleotides agree with TRBD2. The V gene end was trimmed by 5 bases and the J gene end by 3 bases; junction bases not matched to a gene: 14. This CDR3 region has 18 residues. Germline V CDR1 and CDR2: SGHTA, FQGTGA. CDR3 coding DNA: TGTGCCAGCAGCATAAACTCCCCCTTAGCGGGGGACTACAATGAGCAGTTCTTC. Protein product: CASSINSPLAGDYNEQFF. Supplemented by reference TRBV7-3 and TRBJ2-1, the full variable domain reads GAGVSQTPSNKVTEKGKYVELRCDPISGHTALYWYRQSLGQGPEFLIYFQGTGAADDSGLPNDRFFAVRPEGSVSTLKIQRTERGDSAVYLCASSINSPLAGDYNEQFFGPGTRLTVL.

Only a few counts were recorded for this clone. The chain employs TRBV5-6 and TRBJ1-5; 7 bases fit TRBD1. Unmatched junction bases numbered 3, after V lost 3 bases and J lost 3 bases. Germline-derived CDR1 and CDR2 are SGHDT and YYEEEE. This CDR3 region has 14 residues. CDR3 nucleotides: TGTGCCAGCAGCTCGGGACAGTTCAATCAGCCCCAGCATTTT. Its protein is CASSSGQFNQPQHF. Full variable domain (missing parts from reference TRBV5-6 and TRBJ1-5): DAGVTQSPTHLIKTRGQQVTLRCSPKSGHDTVSWYQQALGQGPQFIFQYYEEEERQRGNFPDRFSGHQFPNYSSELNVNALLLGDSALYLCASSSGQFNQPQHFGDGTRLSIL.

The gene calls are TRBV4-1 and TRBJ2-5; D is undetermined. The J call may not be correct, given that the DNA end is closer to TRBJ2-7. Germline-derived CDR1 and CDR2 are MGHRA and YSYEKL. The CDR3 loop spans 15 amino acids. The CDR3 DNA reads as TGCGCCAGCAGCCCCAGTGGCGGTAAAACCTACGAGCAGTACTTC. Amino acids: CASSPSGGKTYEQYF.

V usage is TRBV27 and J usage is TRBJ2-1, with D maybe TRBD2 (6 bases). With 6 bases removed from V and 9 bases from J, the gap between germline ends came to 21 bases. The germline CDR1 and CDR2 sequences are MNHEY and SMNVEV (reference sequence). CDR3 length equals 15 residues. The DNA for the CDR3 is TGTGCCAGCAGCCCGAAAATCGGGGGTCAGGGTGAGCAGTTCTTC. Protein sequence: CASSPKIGGQGEQFF.

This clone was counted only a few times. One end of the junction varies from germline; a read error may be responsible. The rearrangement uses TRBV7-7 and TRBJ2-5; TRBD1 agrees at 9 bases. CDR1 and CDR2 from the germline V gene are SSHAT and FNYEAQ (reference sequence). The CDR3 sequence is 16 residues long. The CDR3 loop is CASSLAPQGAGETQYF. DNA of the CDR3: TGTGCTAGCAGCTTAGCCCCACAGGGGGCGGGTGAGACCCAGTACTTC.

The chain couples TRBV9 to TRBJ2-7; D unclear. CDR1 SGDLS and CDR2 YYNGEE come from the germline V gene. V lost 0 bases and J 0 bases, leaving 7 bases between the germline ends. The CDR3 consists of 14 residues. The CDR3 DNA sequence: TGTGCCAGCAGCGTAGGGCAAAGCTCCTACGAGCAGTACTTC. Residues: CASSVGQSSYEQYF.

The chain carries TRBV5-1 and TRBJ2-2; TRBD1 is a possible D gene (6 bases). The CDR3 spans 15 residues. Germline V gene lookup returns CDR1 SGHRS and CDR2 YFSETQ. Between the trimmed V and J ends, which lost 4 bases and 0 bases, there was a span of 10 bases. CDR3 protein: CASSPGQPNTGELFF. The CDR3 nucleotides are TGCGCCAGCAGCCCCGGACAGCCGAACACCGGGGAGCTGTTTTTT.

This chain joins TRBV5-6 and TRBJ2-3; tentative D call: TRBD2 (6 bases). Germline V gives CDR1 SGHDT, CDR2 YYEEEE. V was clipped by 2 bases and J by 1 base, with 8 bases between them. The CDR3 runs 14 residues. Here the CDR3 reads CASSLIAGTDTQYF. The CDR3 DNA reads as TGTGCCAGCAGCTTAATAGCGGGCACAGATACGCAGTATTTT.

This clone was picked up a small number of times. V is TRBV6-1 and J is TRBJ1-6; TRBD1 matches 9 bases. The CDR3 has 15 amino acids. Per germline, CDR1 MNHNS and CDR2 SASEGT. Trimming cost V 1 base and J 12 bases; bases outside gene matches: 7. CDR3 residues: CASSEGGTGMKPLHF. Written as DNA, the CDR3 is TGTGCCAGCAGTGAAGGGGGGACAGGGATGAAACCCCTCCACTTT.

The V gene is TRBV5-6, the J gene TRBJ1-6; D ambiguous. Germline V gene data show CDR1 as SGHDT and CDR2 as YYEEEE. The CDR3 covers 13 residues. Trimming pared 3 bases from V and 10 bases from J, leaving 11 bases between. For the CDR3, the DNA is TGTGCCAGCAGCTCAGACTTGGAATCACCCCTCCACTTT. It encodes CASSSDLESPLHF.

The V call is TRBV4-3, the J call TRBJ1-2; 8 bases are a match to TRBD1. Losses at the gene ends were 1 base for V and 6 bases for J; bases not matched to a gene: 7. The CDR3 is 15 amino acids. CDR1 and CDR2 from the germline V gene are LGHNA and YSLEER. CDR3 coding DNA: TGCGCCAGCAGCCAAGTTCCGACAGGGGAGGATGGCTACACCTTC. Its protein is CASSQVPTGEDGYTF.

The J gene is TRBJ1-2, the V gene TRBV15; a possible D gene is TRBD1 (5 bases). CDR3 length: 17 amino acids. CDR1 and CDR2 from the germline V gene are LNHNV and YYDKDF (reference sequence). The V and J ends lost 3 bases and 0 bases respectively, with 17 bases between them. Here the CDR3 reads CATSSPTRQRANYGYTF. The CDR3 bases are TGTGCCACCAGCAGCCCCACGAGACAGAGAGCTAACTATGGCTACACCTTC.

The rearrangement joins TRBV6-1 to TRBJ2-7; D might be TRBD1 (7 bases). With 10 bases removed from V and 7 bases from J, the gap between germline ends came to 20 bases. This CDR3 contains 13 residues. The germline V gene has CDR1 MNHNS and CDR2 SASEGT. CDR3 DNA sequence: TGTGCCACCCGATTCGTGCCAGGGGGGGAGCAGTACTTC. Translated: CATRFVPGGEQYF.

The chain links TRBV5-8 to TRBJ1-4, with 7 nucleotides matching TRBD1. CDR1 is SGHTS, CDR2 YDEGEE, per germline. CDR3 length: 14 residues. Germline trimming cut 4 bases from V and 8 bases from J; bases unmatched to any gene: 8. This chain's CDR3 is CASSGGGSGEKLFF. The CDR3 DNA is TGTGCCAGCAGCGGAGGGGGCTCGGGGGAAAAACTGTTTTTT.

The chain has TRBV30 and TRBJ1-1; 11 bases are a match to TRBD1. The CDR3 runs to 14 residues. After removal of 5 bases from V and 4 bases from J, the junction contained 6 bases not matched to a gene. The germline V gene encodes CDR1 GTSNPN and CDR2 SVGIG (reference sequence). The CDR3 is CAWCPGQGGTEAFF. The CDR3 DNA is TGTGCCTGGTGTCCGGGACAGGGGGGCACTGAAGCTTTCTTT.

The chain recombines TRBV15 with TRBJ1-6; D possibly corresponds to TRBD1 (5 bases). Germline CDR1 LNHNV, CDR2 YYDKDF (reference sequence). The CDR3 has 13 amino acids. The germline V and J ends were trimmed by 6 bases and 9 bases, with 12 bases remaining between them. The CDR3, as DNA: TGTGCCACCAGGGGCCGGGGGAGTTCACCCCTCCACTTT. Protein product: CATRGRGSSPLHF.

The chain recombines TRBV5-1 with TRBJ2-1, with 13 bases that match TRBD2. Germline trimming cut 2 bases from V and 9 bases from J; bases unmatched to any gene: 8. This CDR3 has 16 amino acids. The germline CDR1 and CDR2 sequences are SGHRS and YFSETQ. The CDR3 DNA is TGCGCCAGCAGCTTACCCACTAGCGGGGGGGACCGTGAGCAGTTCTTC. Translated, it gives CASSLPTSGGDREQFF.

The rearrangement joins TRBV23-1 to TRBJ1-5; the D gene is possibly TRBD1 (6 bases). TRBV23-1 belongs to the ORF category, with a function that is uncertain. V lost 10 bases to trimming and J lost 2 bases, with 15 bases between them. The CDR3 runs to 14 residues. For the CDR3, the DNA is TGCGCCATCCCCCGGGACACCTGCAATCAGCCCCAGCATTTT. Translation: CAIPRDTCNQPQHF.

The chain carries TRBV9 and TRBJ1-6, with 7 positions matching TRBD1. The CDR3 contains 16 residues. CDR1 and CDR2 (germline): SGDLS, YYNGEE. With 2 bases clipped from V and 0 bases from J, the junction kept 2 bases outside the gene matches. Here the CDR3 reads CASSVQGDSYNSPLHF. The CDR3 DNA sequence: TGTGCCAGCAGCGTCCAGGGGGACTCCTATAATTCACCCCTCCACTTT.

V usage is TRBV29-1 and J usage is TRBJ2-7, with TRBD2 matching 9 bases. The CDR3 covers 16 residues. Germline V gene sequence: CDR1 SQVTM, CDR2 ANQGSEA. V lost 3 bases, J lost 1 base, and 10 bases stayed unmatched. In nucleotides, the CDR3 is TGCAGCGTTGAGGATTCGACTAGCGGTTTATCCTACGAGCAGTACTTC. Its protein product is CSVEDSTSGLSYEQYF.

The chain has TRBV5-6 and TRBJ2-2; the D gene is possibly TRBD2 (5 bases). Germline V gene sequence: CDR1 SGHDT, CDR2 YYEEEE. This CDR3 is built from 16 residues. V lost 4 bases, J lost 0 bases, and 13 bases lay in between. As DNA, the CDR3 is TGTGCCAGCAGCCTTCTTGGGAGCGCGAACACCGGGGAGCTGTTTTTT. Translated, it gives CASSLLGSANTGELFF.

CDR3 sequence reads: CASSVEGQGVEQYF. The DNA of the CDR3 is TGTGCCAGCAGCGTAGAGGGACAGGGGGTCGAGCAGTACTTC. J is TRBJ2-7 and V is TRBV9; TRBD1 matches 11 bases. The J segment lost 6 bases and the V segment lost 0 bases, leaving 2 bases of the junction unmatched. The CDR3 runs to 14 residues. Germline lookup yields CDR1 SGDLS and CDR2 YYNGEE.

This sequence joins TRBV9 and TRBJ1-1, with D perhaps TRBD1 (6 bases). Germline V gene lookup returns CDR1 SGDLS and CDR2 YYNGEE. This CDR3 has 13 amino acids. The V gene lost 0 bases and the J gene lost 6 bases, with 9 bases spanning the gap. CDR3 nucleotides: TGTGCCAGCAGCGTAGGAGGGGGGGCTGAAGCTTTCTTT. Residues: CASSVGGGAEAFF.

The chain links TRBV2 to TRBJ1-5; 10 bases map to TRBD1. Trimming cost V 8 bases and J 5 bases; bases outside gene matches: 6. Germline CDR1 is SNHLY and CDR2 is FYNNEI. The CDR3 spans 14 residues. CDR3 nucleotides: TGTGCCAGCGGGGGACAGGGGAGAGATCAGCCCCAGCATTTT. Its protein is CASGGQGRDQPQHF.

V usage is TRBV11-2 and J usage is TRBJ1-5; D remains ambiguous. Per germline, CDR1 SGHAT and CDR2 FQNNGV. This CDR3 comprises 17 residues. V was trimmed by 1 base and J by 2 bases, leaving 15 bases between them. The CDR3 DNA follows: TGTGCCAGCAGCTTAGGAGATGTCCTTTCGGGCAATCAGCCCCAGCATTTT. Encoded protein: CASSLGDVLSGNQPQHF.

The V and J genes are TRBV7-9 and TRBJ1-2; tentative D call: TRBD1 (5 bases). The length of the CDR3 is 12 residues. Germline CDR1 reads SEHNR; CDR2 reads FQNEAQ (reference sequence). The germline V and J ends were trimmed by 5 bases and 4 bases, with 8 bases remaining between them. CDR3 bases: TGTGCCAGCAGCATAGACAGCTATGGCTACACCTTC. Translating gives CASSIDSYGYTF.